The clone carrying this T cell receptor beta chain was recorded once. Those who participated ranged in age from roughly 18 to 95 years and resided in about 24 US areas. Membership in each cohort depended on participant-reported clinical history. The data were produced by immunoSEQ multiplex PCR, yet TCRdb's version contains in-frame clones alone and is incomplete. The sample shows over 120,000 clones, about 87% of them seen only once. This entry belongs to a study of blood T cell repertoires in COVID-19. This TCR derives from a man aged 55 to 70 who had recovered from COVID-19. Sequencing was performed on PBMCs or T cells enriched from blood (not recorded which).

As DNA, the CDR3 is TGTGCCAGCAGTTTATTCAGGGCCGATACGCAGTATTTT. It is translated as CASSLFRADTQYF. The rearrangement uses TRBV28 and TRBJ2-3; D is possibly TRBD1 (5 bases). This CDR3 contains 13 residues. Trimming pared 1 base from V and 6 bases from J, leaving 8 bases between. The germline V gene has CDR1 MDHEN and CDR2 SYDVKM.